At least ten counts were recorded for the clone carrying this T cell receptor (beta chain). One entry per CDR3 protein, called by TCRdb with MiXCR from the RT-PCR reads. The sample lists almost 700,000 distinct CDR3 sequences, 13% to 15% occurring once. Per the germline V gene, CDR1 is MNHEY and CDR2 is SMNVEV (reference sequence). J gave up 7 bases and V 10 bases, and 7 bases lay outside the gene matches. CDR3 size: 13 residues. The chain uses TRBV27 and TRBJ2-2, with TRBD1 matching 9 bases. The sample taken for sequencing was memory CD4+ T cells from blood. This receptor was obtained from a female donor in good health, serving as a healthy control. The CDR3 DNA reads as TGTGCCACCCAACAGGGGGCTGGCGGGGAGCTGTTTTTT. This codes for CATQQGAGGELFF.